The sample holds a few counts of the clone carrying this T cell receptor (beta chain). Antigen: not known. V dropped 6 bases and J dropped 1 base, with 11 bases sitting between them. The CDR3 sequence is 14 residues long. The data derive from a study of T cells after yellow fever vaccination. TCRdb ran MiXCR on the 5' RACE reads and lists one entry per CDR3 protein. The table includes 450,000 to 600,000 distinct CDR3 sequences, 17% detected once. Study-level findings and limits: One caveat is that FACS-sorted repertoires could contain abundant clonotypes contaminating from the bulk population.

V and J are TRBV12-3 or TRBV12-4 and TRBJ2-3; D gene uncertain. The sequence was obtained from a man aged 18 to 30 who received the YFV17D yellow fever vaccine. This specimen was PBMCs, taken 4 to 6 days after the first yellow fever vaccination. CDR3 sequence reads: CASSRLQGTDTQYF. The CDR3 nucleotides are TGTGCCAGCAGCCGACTCCAGGGCACAGATACGCAGTATTTT.